A single T cell receptor (beta chain) is shown here with its context. This clone has ten or more counts. No antigen is known for it. The record has no base qualities; no much larger clone is one base away. Libraries were built with PCR. Sequencing instrument: Illumina HiSeq 4000. The TCR beta-chain CDR3 region of each patient was profiled by high-throughput sequencing. Regarding the original processing steps: A classifier to discriminate distant-metastatic papillary thyroid cancer patients was built from CDR3 differences across clinicopathological groups. To measure repertoire diversity the researchers used the Shannon index, while the Morisita-Horn index served to gauge how similar the tumor and blood repertoires were. Starting from the raw public reads, TCRdb applied fastp trimming at Q25, assembled clones with MiXCR and retained in-frame beta chains. TCRdb's processing, not the authors', yielded these V and J calls. Counted in this sample were about 15,000 clones; about 25% of them appeared once. 22% of the sample lies in the top ten.

No treatment had been received by any patient before thyroid surgery. The study retrospectively analysed patient clinical samples collected from about 2012 to 2018 using T-cell receptor beta sequencing. This sample was taken from a study of metastatic and nonmetastatic thyroid tumors (dated by TCRdb to 2018 to 2020). About the study as a whole: For patients with malignant and with benign thyroid disease, the researchers compared repertoires between peripheral blood samples and tumor or nodule tissue samples. General study outcomes and caveats: In both blood and tumor samples, malignant tumors were reported to have significantly higher TCR beta diversity than benign nodules.

Per the germline V gene, KGHSH is the CDR1 and LQKENI is the CDR2. V is reduced by 3 bases and J by 1 base, leaving a spacing of 9 bases between them. The CDR3 starts with the cysteine, ends with the phenylalanine, and has 14 residues. Only the CDR3 part of the read is kept: 42 bases, read in frame from the first base. The chain is encoded by TRBV18 joined to TRBJ1-2, with the D gene not confidently named. Sequencing input: tumor tissue. The source of this sequence is a female donor with papillary thyroid cancer or a benign thyroid nodule (not recorded which). Some clones in this sample may be carry-over from other donors' samples. The nucleotide sequence is TGTGCCAGCTCACCGAACAGAGATAACTATGGCTACACCTTC. It translates to CASSPNRDNYGYTF. When the CDR3 is completed using the reference TRBV18 and TRBJ1-2 genes on either side, the full variable domain is NAGVMQNPRHLVRRRGQEARLRCSPMKGHSHVYWYRQLPEEGLKFMVYLQKENIIDESGMPKERFSAEFPKEGPSILRIQQVVRGDSAAYFCASSPNRDNYGYTFGSGTRLTVV.